The 28 T cell receptor beta chains below all came from one sample that was sequenced in a study of blood T cell repertoires in COVID-19. Libraries were prepared by immunoSEQ multiplex PCR; TCRdb keeps only in-frame clonotypes and omits some of them. Of approximately 220,000 clones in the sample, roughly 90% were seen once. The sequencing input was PBMCs or T cells enriched from blood (not recorded which). The origin of the receptors is a woman in her thirties who had been exposed to COVID-19.

This clone appeared once. The rearrangement links TRBV5-1 to TRBJ2-5; D might be TRBD2 (6 bases). The CDR3 is 16 amino acids. Between the trimmed V and J ends, which lost 0 bases and 0 bases, there was a span of 12 bases. Germline CDR1 SGHRS, CDR2 YFSETQ. The CDR3 region is CASSLGPSAHQETQYF. CDR3 nucleotide sequence: TGCGCCAGCAGCTTGGGCCCTAGCGCCCACCAAGAGACCCAGTACTTC.

The rearrangement links TRBV11-3 to TRBJ2-1, with a weak D call TRBD1 (5 bases). Per the germline V gene, CDR1 is SGHNT and CDR2 is YENEEA. V was clipped by 1 base and J by 10 bases, with 8 bases between them. CDR3 length: 12 amino acids. The CDR3 sequence: CASSLAKGEQFF. Here the CDR3 DNA reads TGTGCCAGCAGCTTAGCAAAGGGGGAGCAGTTCTTC.

The chain uses TRBV30 and TRBJ1-2, with 9 bases matching TRBD1. The CDR3 has 14 residues. CDR1 and CDR2 from the germline V gene are GTSNPN and SVGIG (reference sequence). The ends lost 3 bases at V and 2 bases at J; junction bases unmatched: 4. The CDR3 protein is CAWSFGTGNYGYTF. The DNA of the CDR3 is TGTGCCTGGAGCTTCGGGACAGGGAACTATGGCTACACCTTC. Full variable domain (missing parts from reference TRBV30 and TRBJ1-2): SQTIHQWPATLVQPVGSPLSLECTVEGTSNPNLYWYRQAAGRGLQLLFYSVGIGQISSEVPQNLSASRPQDRQFILSSKKLLLSDSGFYLCAWSFGTGNYGYTFGSGTRLTVV.

The chain links TRBV11-2 to TRBJ1-3; 11 bases agree with TRBD1. The V gene's germline CDR1 is SGHAT and CDR2 FQNNGV. The ends lost 5 bases at V and 7 bases at J; junction bases unmatched: 4. The CDR3 spans 14 residues. Here the CDR3 DNA reads TGTGCCAGCAGCGCGGGACAGGGGGTCAACACCATATATTTT. Translated: CASSAGQGVNTIYF.

In the case of this clone: Compared with germline, one end of the junction differs, possibly owing to a read error. The chain employs TRBV19 and TRBJ1-1; D perhaps matches TRBD1 (6 bases). There are 16 residues in the CDR3. CDR1 and CDR2 (germline): LNHDA, SQIVND (reference sequence). The CDR3 DNA follows: TGTGCCAGTAGTTTAGAGTACGTGACAGGGAACACTGAAGCTTTCTTT. Translation gives CASSLEYVTGNTEAFF.

The chain carries TRBV24-1 and TRBJ2-3; 12 bases are shared with TRBD1. This CDR3 has 17 amino acids. The germline CDR1 and CDR2 sequences are KGHDR and SFDVKD. Unmatched junction bases numbered 9, after V lost 4 bases and J lost 5 bases. CDR3 coding DNA: TGTGCCACCAGTGACCCCGGGACAGGGGGCTGGAGAGATACGCAGTATTTT. Encoded protein: CATSDPGTGGWRDTQYF.

The chain couples TRBV6-5 to TRBJ1-3; no clear D. The CDR3 spans 15 residues. In germline, CDR1 is MNHEY, CDR2 SVGAGI. Trimming left V 6 bases short and J 1 base short, with 13 bases between. The CDR3 is CASSLQMNSGNTIYF. The CDR3 DNA reads as TGTGCCAGCAGCCTACAGATGAATTCTGGAAACACCATATATTTT.

The chain has TRBV5-1 and TRBJ2-6, with no clear D. CDR1 and CDR2 (germline): SGHRS, YFSETQ. Trimming took off 0 bases at V and 0 bases at J, with 4 bases between the two ends. This CDR3 contains 15 residues. In nucleotides, the CDR3 is TGCGCCAGCAGCTTGGTGGCCTCTGGGGCCAACGTCCTGACTTTC. Translation gives CASSLVASGANVLTF.

The J gene is TRBJ1-2, the V gene TRBV29-1, with 7 bases matching TRBD1. The CDR3 extends over 13 amino acids. In germline, CDR1 is SQVTM, CDR2 ANQGSEA. The ends lost 1 base at V and 5 bases at J; junction bases unmatched: 4. DNA for the CDR3: TGCAGCGTTGAAGGACAGGGTCAGTATGGCTACACCTTC. Protein sequence: CSVEGQGQYGYTF. The full variable domain, with the rest looked up from reference TRBV29-1 and TRBJ1-2, is SAVISQKPSRDICQRGTSLTIQCQVDSQVTMMFWYRQQPGQSLTLIATANQGSEATYESGFVIDKFPISRPNLTFSTLTVSNMSPEDSSIYLCSVEGQGQYGYTFGSGTRLTVV.

This clone was recorded only once. The genes are TRBV5-1 and TRBJ2-3, with TRBD2 identical over 7 bases. Germline trimming cut 1 base from V and 2 bases from J; bases unmatched to any gene: 4. Germline V gene sequence: CDR1 SGHRS, CDR2 YFSETQ. This CDR3 has 15 amino acids. The CDR3 bases are TGCGCCAGCAGCTTGACTAGCGCTGTCACAGATACGCAGTATTTT. It translates to CASSLTSAVTDTQYF.

J is TRBJ2-7 and V is TRBV3-1 (or the pseudogene TRBV3-2); 9 bases line up with TRBD1. The CDR3 contains 14 residues. V was clipped by 3 bases and J by 2 bases; unmatched bases: 2. Per germline, CDR1 LGHDT and CDR2 YNNKEL (reference sequence). The CDR3 spells CASSQWDRAYEQYF. In DNA, the CDR3 is TGTGCCAGCAGCCAGTGGGACAGGGCCTACGAGCAGTACTTC.

In this sample, this clone turned up once. J is TRBJ2-7 and V is TRBV27, with TRBD1 identical over 8 bases. Unmatched junction bases numbered 9, after V lost 4 bases and J lost 4 bases. CDR1 MNHEY and CDR2 SMNVEV come from the germline V gene (reference sequence). The CDR3 spans 15 residues. CDR3 coding DNA: TGTGCCAGCAGTTCCCCGGGGACAGGTTTTTACGAGCAGTACTTC. Amino acid sequence: CASSSPGTGFYEQYF.

In regard to this clone: Other DNA sequences in the same sample also yield this CDR3. V usage is TRBV20-1 and J usage is TRBJ1-2, with a tentative D call TRBD1 (6 bases). Trimming shortened V by 6 bases and J by 2 bases, and 7 bases separated the two germline ends. In germline, CDR1 is DFQATT, CDR2 SNEGSKA (reference sequence). The CDR3 contains 11 residues. The DNA of the CDR3 is TGCAGTGCGGACAGCAACTATGGCTACACCTTC. As protein: CSADSNYGYTF.

This clone has just one count. V gene TRBV19 combines with J gene TRBJ1-1; D might be TRBD1 (6 bases). V shed 6 bases and J shed 5 bases, with 13 bases lying between them. The CDR3 consists of 13 residues. From germline, CDR1 is LNHDA and CDR2 SQIVND (reference sequence). CDR3: CASSNRDGTEAFF. The CDR3 DNA reads as TGTGCCAGTAGCAACAGGGATGGGACTGAAGCTTTCTTT.

This clone showed up many times. The chain employs TRBV5-1 and TRBJ2-7, with no clear D. Trimming took 5 bases from V and 5 from J, leaving 8 bases between them. This CDR3 contains 11 residues. Germline CDR1 is SGHRS and CDR2 is YFSETQ. CDR3 sequence (DNA): TGCGCCAGCAGACTTACGCACGAGCAGTACTTC. It codes for CASRLTHEQYF.

The chain couples TRBV4-1 to TRBJ2-7; 8 nucleotides match TRBD1. Germline V gene data show CDR1 as MGHRA and CDR2 as YSYEKL. The CDR3 runs to 16 residues. J gave up 1 base and V 0 bases, and 5 bases lay outside the gene matches. The CDR3 sequence: CASSQDLGQGSYEQYF. CDR3 DNA sequence: TGCGCCAGCAGCCAAGATTTAGGACAGGGATCCTACGAGCAGTACTTC.

V gene TRBV6-1 combines with J gene TRBJ1-2, with D possibly matching TRBD1 (5 bases). The germline V gene has CDR1 MNHNS and CDR2 SASEGT. CDR3 length: 14 residues. V was trimmed by 3 bases and J by 3 bases, leaving 11 bases between them. The CDR3: CASSDSRVDYGYTF. The CDR3 DNA follows: TGTGCCAGCAGTGATAGCAGGGTGGACTATGGCTACACCTTC.

The chain links TRBV5-1 to TRBJ1-1; weak D call: TRBD1 (5 bases). The CDR3 is 13 amino acids. V lost 0 bases to trimming and J lost 6 bases, with 9 bases between them. The germline V gene has CDR1 SGHRS and CDR2 YFSETQ. This chain's CDR3 is CASSLVPGAEAFF. CDR3 bases: TGCGCCAGCAGCTTGGTTCCGGGGGCTGAAGCTTTCTTT. Together with reference TRBV5-1 and TRBJ1-1, the CDR3 gives the full variable domain: KAGVTQTPRYLIKTRGQQVTLSCSPISGHRSVSWYQQTPGQGLQFLFEYFSETQRNKGNFPGRFSGRQFSNSRSEMNVSTLELGDSALYLCASSLVPGAEAFFGQGTRLTVV.

V usage is TRBV29-1 and J usage is TRBJ2-5; TRBD1 might be the D (5 bases). Germline V gene lookup returns CDR1 SQVTM and CDR2 ANQGSEA. The CDR3 has 12 residues. V dropped 2 bases and J dropped 5 bases, with 9 bases sitting between them. The CDR3 DNA sequence: TGCAGCGTTGAACCAGGGATGGAGACCCAGTACTTC. Translated, it gives CSVEPGMETQYF.

This chain joins TRBV30 and TRBJ1-3, with a weak D call TRBD1 (6 bases). Trimming removed 3 bases from V and 0 bases from J, with 15 bases in between. The CDR3 extends over 16 amino acids. Germline loops: CDR1 GTSNPN, CDR2 SVGIG (reference sequence). CDR3 in DNA: TGTGCCTGGAGCGGCGGACAGATATTCTCTGGAAACACCATATATTTT. This translates into CAWSGGQIFSGNTIYF.

The chain employs TRBV19 and TRBJ1-3; D remains ambiguous. The CDR3 runs 15 residues. V was pared by 5 bases and J by 0 bases, with 11 bases between. Germline V gives CDR1 LNHDA, CDR2 SQIVND (reference sequence). This CDR3 is CASSQAGSSGNTIYF. DNA for the CDR3: TGTGCCAGTAGTCAAGCGGGGAGCTCTGGAAACACCATATATTTT. Using reference TRBV19 and TRBJ1-3 for the parts outside the CDR3, the full variable domain is DGGITQSPKYLFRKEGQNVTLSCEQNLNHDAMYWYRQDPGQGLRLIYYSQIVNDFQKGDIAEGYSVSREKKESFPLTVTSAQKNPTAFYLCASSQAGSSGNTIYFGEGSWLTVV.

The rearrangement joins TRBV19 to TRBJ1-5; 8 bases fit TRBD1. The germline CDR1 and CDR2 sequences are LNHDA and SQIVND (reference sequence). The CDR3 consists of 15 residues. Trimming at V came to 1 base and at J to 3 bases, leaving 2 bases not matched to a gene. The CDR3 nucleotides read TGTGCCAGTAGTATAGGGACAGGGAACAATCAGCCCCAGCATTTT. Translation gives CASSIGTGNNQPQHF.

The chain carries TRBV7-2 and TRBJ1-6; D may be TRBD1 (5 bases). Germline loops: CDR1 SGHTA, CDR2 FQGNSA. The CDR3 consists of 15 residues. V lost 4 bases and J lost 10, with 17 bases in between. CDR3 residues: CASSWGVSGPSPLHF. The DNA of the CDR3 is TGTGCCAGCAGCTGGGGGGTTAGCGGTCCCTCACCCCTCCACTTT.

The chain employs TRBV2 and TRBJ1-1, with 7 bases aligning to TRBD1. The CDR3 runs to 15 residues. The germline CDR1 and CDR2 sequences are SNHLY and FYNNEI. The ends lost 4 bases at V and 3 bases at J; junction bases unmatched: 8. DNA for the CDR3: TGTGCCAGCAGTGCCAACAGGGGAAGGGACACTGAAGCTTTCTTT. Translating it yields CASSANRGRDTEAFF.

This clone was counted a single time. The V call is TRBV24-1, the J call TRBJ1-4; 11 nucleotides align to TRBD1. There are 17 residues in the CDR3. Germline loops: CDR1 KGHDR, CDR2 SFDVKD. V gave up 3 bases and J gave up 8 bases; unmatched junction bases: 10. The CDR3 DNA reads TGTGCCACCAGTGATCCAGGGACAGGGGGTAAGGGAGAAAAACTGTTTTTT. Translated: CATSDPGTGGKGEKLFF.

This chain links TRBV5-1 with TRBJ2-7, with 7 bases that match TRBD2. The germline V gene has CDR1 SGHRS and CDR2 YFSETQ. Germline trimming cut 3 bases from V and 2 bases from J; bases unmatched to any gene: 5. The CDR3 extends over 14 amino acids. CDR3 residues: CASSWRGGTYEQYF. In DNA form, the CDR3 reads TGCGCCAGCAGCTGGAGGGGAGGGACCTACGAGCAGTACTTC. The whole variable domain, remainder taken from reference TRBV5-1 and TRBJ2-7, is KAGVTQTPRYLIKTRGQQVTLSCSPISGHRSVSWYQQTPGQGLQFLFEYFSETQRNKGNFPGRFSGRQFSNSRSEMNVSTLELGDSALYLCASSWRGGTYEQYFGPGTRLTVT.

The rearrangement links TRBV19 to TRBJ1-2; 7 bases are shared with TRBD1. Germline-derived CDR1 and CDR2 are LNHDA and SQIVND (reference sequence). The CDR3 loop spans 14 amino acids. V lost 4 bases, J lost 8 bases, and 10 bases stayed unmatched. CDR3 in amino acids: CASSKDRSLFGYTF. The CDR3 coding sequence is TGTGCCAGTAGTAAGGACAGGAGCCTATTCGGCTACACCTTC.

This clone was counted once. The chain joins TRBV21-1 to TRBJ2-7; TRBD2, the D gene given by the table, was not confirmed from the DNA. TRBV21-1 is a documented pseudogene. The CDR3 loop spans 15 amino acids. CDR3 sequence (DNA): TGTGCCAGCAGCAAGGTAGGCGAGGGTCCCCCTCCGCAGTACTTC. Translation: CASSKVGEGPPPQYF.